The present T cell receptor beta chain was sequenced within a study of siplizumab effects on memory and regulatory T cells. Broader study findings: Of the alloreactive clones, only a minor fraction mapped to unstimulated subsets. The majority of clones, roughly 75-95% of proliferating CD4+ or CD8+ clones, lacked an assignable naive or memory phenotype. Contribution to the alloresponse seemed major for naive T cells, which also seemed more diverse than memory cells.

CDR1 SNHLY and CDR2 FYNNEI come from the germline V gene. This CDR3 contains 13 residues. With 5 bases removed from V and 0 bases from J, the gap between germline ends came to 7 bases. A remark on this clone: Its antigen is as yet unknown. Other DNA sequences in the same sample also yield this CDR3.

This table comes from immunoSEQ multiplex PCR, and its TCRdb copy is limited to in-frame clones, with some not included. There are 100,000 or so clones in the sample; about 93% occur only once, and about 1.2% lies in the top ten. The V and J genes are TRBV2 and TRBJ1-1; maybe TRBD1 (5 bases). The sample comprised non-Treg CD4+ T cells sorted from blood. This sequence originates from a human donor in good health. Here the CDR3 DNA reads TGTGCCAGCAGTAGGGACCTGAACACTGAAGCTTTCTTT. Its translation: CASSRDLNTEAFF.